The present TCR beta chain was sequenced within a study of T cell changes during pregnancy in multiple sclerosis. Profiling relied on immunoSEQ multiplex PCR, and the TCRdb table lists in-frame clones only, not all of them. The data contain about 100,000 clones, 92% of them singletons. The starting material was peripheral blood, obtained after pregnancy. The receptor was derived from a female donor with multiple sclerosis, enrolled in a pregnancy study.

The CDR3 DNA reads as TGTGCCAGCAGATTGGGAGGGGTGAACTATGGCTACACCTTC. It codes for CASRLGGVNYGYTF. This chain connects TRBV6-6 to TRBJ1-2; D is possibly TRBD1 (5 bases). Germline CDR1 MNHNY, CDR2 SVGAGI (reference sequence). There are 14 residues in the CDR3. Deletions cut 6 bases from V and 2 bases from J, with 13 bases between.